This record covers a single TCR beta chain. The antigen remains undetermined. The data stem from a study of glioma-infiltrating T cells. The iRepertoire nested amplicon-rescue multiplex PCR amplified TCR alpha and beta CDR3s from RNA. For one-step reverse transcription and amplification, about 85-400 ng of tissue mRNA or PBMC total RNA was used. One entry per CDR3 protein results from TCRdb running MiXCR on the multiplex PCR reads. Seen here are tens of thousands of distinct CDR3 sequences, around 23% observed once, and the top ten hold 6.7%. Broader study findings: Tissue-blood divergence was below expectation in non-neoplastic patients, above in gliomas.

This CDR3 spans 14 amino acids. CDR1 and CDR2 (germline): SGHKS, YYEKEE (reference sequence). V gave up 4 bases and J gave up 12 bases; unmatched junction bases: 9. The sequenced sample consisted of glioma tissue, nonneoplastic brain tissue, or PBMCs (not recorded which). The chain combines TRBV5-5 with TRBJ2-1, with 11 nucleotides matching TRBD2. This receptor was taken from a human donor with low-grade glioma or glioblastoma, undergoing nonglioma brain surgery, or in good health (not recorded which). CDR3 coding DNA: TGTGCCAGCAGCGGACCCGGGACTAGCGGACCGCAGTTCTTC. The encoded protein is CASSGPGTSGPQFF.